This T cell receptor beta chain was profiled in a study of neurological immune-mediated disorders. The unsorted libraries were generated from a total of 2 million PBMCs, which had been stored in RNAlater at -80 C. Points from the study as a whole: The study found no CDR3 amino acid sequences shared by expanded clones across subjects, suggesting private repertoires in all groups.

There are many counts of this clonotype. Its antigen is still unknown. A 10-nucleotide random UMI tagged transcripts in template-switch 5'RACE cDNA synthesis. TCRdb re-analysed the 5' RACE reads in MiXCR, keeping a single row per CDR3 protein. The sample includes about 59,000 distinct CDR3 sequences, over 9.5% seen only once; the top ten take about 10%. Sample: PBMCs. The clonotype was recovered from a woman aged 55 to 70 with HTLV-1-associated myelopathy (HAM/TSP).

The CDR3 sequence is CSAGTSGYNEQFF. CDR3 nucleotides: TGCAGTGCTGGGACTAGCGGGTACAATGAGCAGTTCTTC. The V call is TRBV20-1, the J call TRBJ2-1; TRBD2 matches at 12 bases. Per germline, CDR1 DFQATT and CDR2 SNEGSKA (reference sequence). The CDR3 spans 13 residues. The ends lost 5 bases at V and 4 bases at J; junction bases unmatched: 0.